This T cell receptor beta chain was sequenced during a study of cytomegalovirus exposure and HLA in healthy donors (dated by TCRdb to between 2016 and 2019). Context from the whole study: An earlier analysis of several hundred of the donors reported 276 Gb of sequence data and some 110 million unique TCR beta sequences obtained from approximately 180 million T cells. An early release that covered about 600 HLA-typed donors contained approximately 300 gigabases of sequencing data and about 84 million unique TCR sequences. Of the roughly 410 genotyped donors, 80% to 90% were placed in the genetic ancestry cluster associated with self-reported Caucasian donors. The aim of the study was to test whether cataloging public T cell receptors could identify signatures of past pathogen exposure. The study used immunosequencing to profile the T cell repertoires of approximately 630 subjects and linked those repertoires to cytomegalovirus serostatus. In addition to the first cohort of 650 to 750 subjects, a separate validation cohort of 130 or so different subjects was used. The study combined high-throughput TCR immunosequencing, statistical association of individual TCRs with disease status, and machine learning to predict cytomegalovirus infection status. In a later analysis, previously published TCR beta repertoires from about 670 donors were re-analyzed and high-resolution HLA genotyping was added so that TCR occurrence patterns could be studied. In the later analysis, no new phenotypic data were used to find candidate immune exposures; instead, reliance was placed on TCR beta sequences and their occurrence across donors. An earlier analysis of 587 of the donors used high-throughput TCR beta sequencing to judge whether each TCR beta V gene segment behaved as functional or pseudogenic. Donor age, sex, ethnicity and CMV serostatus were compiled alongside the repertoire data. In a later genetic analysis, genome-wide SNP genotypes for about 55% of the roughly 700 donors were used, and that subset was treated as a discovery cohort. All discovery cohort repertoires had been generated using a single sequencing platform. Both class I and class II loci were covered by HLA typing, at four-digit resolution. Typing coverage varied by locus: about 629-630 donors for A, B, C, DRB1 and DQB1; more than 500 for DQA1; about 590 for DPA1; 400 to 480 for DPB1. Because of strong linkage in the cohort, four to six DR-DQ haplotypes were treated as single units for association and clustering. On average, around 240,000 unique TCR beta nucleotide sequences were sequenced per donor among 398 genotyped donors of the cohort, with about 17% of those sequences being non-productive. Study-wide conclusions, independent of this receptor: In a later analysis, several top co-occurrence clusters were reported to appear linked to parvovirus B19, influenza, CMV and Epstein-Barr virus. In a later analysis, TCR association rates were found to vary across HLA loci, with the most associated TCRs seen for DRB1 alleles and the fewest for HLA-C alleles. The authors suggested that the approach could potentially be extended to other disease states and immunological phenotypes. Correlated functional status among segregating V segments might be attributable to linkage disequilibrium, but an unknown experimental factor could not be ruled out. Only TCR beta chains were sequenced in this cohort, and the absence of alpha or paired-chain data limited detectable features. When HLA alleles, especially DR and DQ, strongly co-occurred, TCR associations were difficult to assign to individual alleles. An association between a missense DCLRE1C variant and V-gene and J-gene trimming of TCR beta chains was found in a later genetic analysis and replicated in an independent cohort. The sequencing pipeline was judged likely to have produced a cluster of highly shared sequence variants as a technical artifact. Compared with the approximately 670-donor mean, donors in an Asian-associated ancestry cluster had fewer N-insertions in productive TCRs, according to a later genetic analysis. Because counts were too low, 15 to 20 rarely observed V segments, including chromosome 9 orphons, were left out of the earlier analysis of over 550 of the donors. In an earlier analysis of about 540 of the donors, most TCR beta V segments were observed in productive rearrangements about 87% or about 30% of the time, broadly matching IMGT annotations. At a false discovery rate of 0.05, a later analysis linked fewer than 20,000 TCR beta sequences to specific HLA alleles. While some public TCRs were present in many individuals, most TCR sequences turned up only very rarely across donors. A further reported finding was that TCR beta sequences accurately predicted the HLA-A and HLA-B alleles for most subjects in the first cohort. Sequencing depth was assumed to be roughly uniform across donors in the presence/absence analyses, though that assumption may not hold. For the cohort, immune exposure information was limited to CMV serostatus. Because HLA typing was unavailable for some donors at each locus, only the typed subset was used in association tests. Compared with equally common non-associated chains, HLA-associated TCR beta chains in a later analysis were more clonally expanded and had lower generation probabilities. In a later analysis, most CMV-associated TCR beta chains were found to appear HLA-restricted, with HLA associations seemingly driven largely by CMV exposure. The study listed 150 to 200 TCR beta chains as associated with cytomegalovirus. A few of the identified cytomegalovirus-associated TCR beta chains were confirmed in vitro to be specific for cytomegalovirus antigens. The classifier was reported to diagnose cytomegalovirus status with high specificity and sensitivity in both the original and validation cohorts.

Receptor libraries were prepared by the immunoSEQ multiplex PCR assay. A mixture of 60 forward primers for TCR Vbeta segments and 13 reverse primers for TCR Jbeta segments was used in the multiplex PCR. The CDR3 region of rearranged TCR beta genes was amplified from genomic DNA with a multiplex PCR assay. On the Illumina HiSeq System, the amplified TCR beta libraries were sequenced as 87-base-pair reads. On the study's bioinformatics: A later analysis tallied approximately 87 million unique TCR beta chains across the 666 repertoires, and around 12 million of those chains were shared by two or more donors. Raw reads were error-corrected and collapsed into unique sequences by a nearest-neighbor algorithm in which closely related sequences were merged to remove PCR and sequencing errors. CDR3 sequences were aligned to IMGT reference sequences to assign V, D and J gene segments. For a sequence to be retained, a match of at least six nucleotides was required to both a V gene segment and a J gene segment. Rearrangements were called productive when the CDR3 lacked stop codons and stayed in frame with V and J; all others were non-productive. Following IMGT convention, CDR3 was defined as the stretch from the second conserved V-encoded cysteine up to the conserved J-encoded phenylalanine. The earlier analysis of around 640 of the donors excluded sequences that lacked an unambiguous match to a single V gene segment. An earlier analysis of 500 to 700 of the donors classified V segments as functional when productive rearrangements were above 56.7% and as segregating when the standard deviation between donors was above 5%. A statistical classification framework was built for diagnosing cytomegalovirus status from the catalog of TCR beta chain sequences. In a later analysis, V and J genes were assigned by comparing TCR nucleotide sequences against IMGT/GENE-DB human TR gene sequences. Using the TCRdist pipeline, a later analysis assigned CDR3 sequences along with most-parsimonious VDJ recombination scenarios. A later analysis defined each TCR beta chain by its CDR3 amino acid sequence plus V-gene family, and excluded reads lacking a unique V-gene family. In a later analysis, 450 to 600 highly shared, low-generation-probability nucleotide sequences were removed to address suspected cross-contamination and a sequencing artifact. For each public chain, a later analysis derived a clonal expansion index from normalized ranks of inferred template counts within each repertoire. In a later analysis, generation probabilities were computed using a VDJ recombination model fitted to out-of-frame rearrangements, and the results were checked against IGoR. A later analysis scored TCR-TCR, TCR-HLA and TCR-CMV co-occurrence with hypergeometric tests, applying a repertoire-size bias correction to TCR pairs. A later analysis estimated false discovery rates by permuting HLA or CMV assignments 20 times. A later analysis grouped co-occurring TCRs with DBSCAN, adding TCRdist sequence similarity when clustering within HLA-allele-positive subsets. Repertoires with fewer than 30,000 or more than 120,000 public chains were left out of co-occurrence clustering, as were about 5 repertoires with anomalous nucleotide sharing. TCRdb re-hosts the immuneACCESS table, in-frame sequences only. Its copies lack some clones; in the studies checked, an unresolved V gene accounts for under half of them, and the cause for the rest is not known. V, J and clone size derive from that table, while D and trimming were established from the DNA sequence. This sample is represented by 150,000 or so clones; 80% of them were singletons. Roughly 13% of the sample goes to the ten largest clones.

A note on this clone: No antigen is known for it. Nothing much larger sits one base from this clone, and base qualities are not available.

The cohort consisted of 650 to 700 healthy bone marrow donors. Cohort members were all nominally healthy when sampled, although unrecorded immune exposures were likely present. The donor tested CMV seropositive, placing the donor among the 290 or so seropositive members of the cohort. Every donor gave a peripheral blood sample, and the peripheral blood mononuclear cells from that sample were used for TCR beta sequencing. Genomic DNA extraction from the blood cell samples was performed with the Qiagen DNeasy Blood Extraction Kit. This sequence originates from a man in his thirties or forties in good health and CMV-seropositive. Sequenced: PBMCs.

The nucleotides are TGCAGCGTGGACGAGGGTTTGAAAGTCACAGATACGCAGTATTTT. Protein translation: CSVDEGLKVTDTQYF. Recombination joined TRBV29-1 with TRBJ2-3; possibly the D gene is TRBD2, per 5 matching bases. The CDR3 goes from the cysteine to the phenylalanine over 15 residues. The sequence is cut down to CDR3 DNA, 45 bases in frame from base 1. From the germline V gene, CDR1 is SQVTM and CDR2 is ANQGSEA. V drops 6 bases and J drops 2 bases, leaving 18 bases in between.